The source of this T cell receptor (beta chain) is a study of blood T cell repertoires in COVID-19. In the study overall: Samples taken during acute and convalescent COVID-19 were collected in the United States, Italy and Spain. PBMCs, B-cell-depleted T cells, or T cells were the source of the cDNA or gDNA that made up the material.

CDR1 MNHEY and CDR2 SVGEGT come from the germline V gene. The CDR3 extends over 14 amino acids. J gave up 9 bases and V 5 bases, and 4 bases lay outside the gene matches. As originally analysed: Estimation of nucleated cell counts was performed using reference gene primer amplification. TCRdb's copy holds only in-frame clones and misses some; the assay was immunoSEQ multiplex PCR. The DNA was the basis for D and trimming; V, J and clone size are from that table. Of approximately 440,000 clones in the sample, approximately 88% are singletons; the top ten hold around an eighth. Seattle patients were enrolled while actively infected and followed longitudinally.

The chain employs TRBV6-2 or TRBV6-3 and TRBJ1-6, with 10 bases that match TRBD1. Sequences were obtained from peripheral blood. This clonotype originated in a woman between 50 and 59 years old with COVID-19, enrolled during active disease. CDR3 nucleotide sequence: TGTGCCAGCAGTCCCGGGACAGGGGTTTCACCCCTCCACTTT. Translating gives CASSPGTGVSPLHF.